Following are 27 T cell receptor beta chains from one sample sequenced in a study of cytomegalovirus exposure and HLA in healthy donors. Primers included in the PCR were 60 Vbeta and 13 Jbeta primers. Sequencing used immunoSEQ multiplex PCR; TCRdb keeps in-frame clones, though not all of them. Its table records roughly 200,000 clones. The specimen was PBMCs. The receptors come from a girl aged 2 to 10 in good health and CMV-seropositive.

This rearrangement joins TRBV27 to TRBJ1-2, with 8 positions matching TRBD1. The germline V gene encodes CDR1 MNHEY and CDR2 SMNVEV (reference sequence). The ends lost 6 bases at V and 4 bases at J; junction bases unmatched: 7. The CDR3 totals 14 residues. The CDR3 DNA follows: TGTGCCAGCAGCCAACAGGGGGAACTCTATGGCTACACCTTC. It translates to CASSQQGELYGYTF.

The chain links TRBV5-1 to TRBJ1-6, with TRBD1 identical over 7 bases. With 2 bases clipped from V and 6 bases from J, the junction kept 17 bases outside the gene matches. In germline, CDR1 is SGHRS, CDR2 YFSETQ. The CDR3 consists of 19 residues. CDR3 DNA sequence: TGCGCCAGCAGCTTAGAACCCCCGGGGAAGGGGGCATCTAATTCACCCCTCCACTTT. Encoded protein: CASSLEPPGKGASNSPLHF. Combining the CDR3 with reference TRBV5-1 and TRBJ1-6 gives the whole variable domain KAGVTQTPRYLIKTRGQQVTLSCSPISGHRSVSWYQQTPGQGLQFLFEYFSETQRNKGNFPGRFSGRQFSNSRSEMNVSTLELGDSALYLCASSLEPPGKGASNSPLHFGNGTRLTVT.

V and J are TRBV2 and TRBJ1-4; D remains ambiguous. Germline lookup yields CDR1 SNHLY and CDR2 FYNNEI. Trimming pared 0 bases from V and 5 bases from J, leaving 7 bases between. The CDR3 has 14 residues. Here the CDR3 DNA reads TGTGCCAGCAGTGAAGCTCTAGTCAATGAAAAACTGTTTTTT. As protein: CASSEALVNEKLFF.

The J gene is TRBJ2-3, the V gene TRBV5-6; TRBD2 is a possible D gene (6 bases). The CDR3 is 16 amino acids. The ends were cut back, 4 bases at V and 0 bases at J, with 15 bases in the middle. Germline CDR1 SGHDT, CDR2 YYEEEE. The CDR3 DNA is TGTGCCAGCAGCCATTTGACTAGGACCAGCACAGATACGCAGTATTTT. It specifies CASSHLTRTSTDTQYF. Based on the CDR3 plus reference TRBV5-6 and TRBJ2-3, the full variable domain is DAGVTQSPTHLIKTRGQQVTLRCSPKSGHDTVSWYQQALGQGPQFIFQYYEEEERQRGNFPDRFSGHQFPNYSSELNVNALLLGDSALYLCASSHLTRTSTDTQYFGPGTRLTVL.

V is TRBV7-3 and J is TRBJ2-2, with D tentatively TRBD2 (6 bases). CDR3 length: 14 amino acids. Trimming removed 6 bases at V and 4 bases at J, with 12 bases between. The germline V gene has CDR1 SGHTA and CDR2 FQGTGA. The DNA for the CDR3 is TGTGCCAGCAGGGGACTCGAGGGCACCGGGGAGCTGTTTTTT. Translating it yields CASRGLEGTGELFF.

The chain joins TRBV5-1 to TRBJ2-2; D not certain. CDR1 SGHRS and CDR2 YFSETQ come from the germline V gene. V dropped 2 bases and J dropped 4 bases, with 6 bases sitting between them. The CDR3 spans 13 residues. The DNA of the CDR3 is TGCGCCAGCAGCTTTAGCCCCACCGGGGAGCTGTTTTTT. It specifies CASSFSPTGELFF.

The chain carries TRBV28 and TRBJ1-4, with 7 bases aligning to TRBD1. J gave up 7 bases and V 6 bases, and 8 bases lay outside the gene matches. This CDR3 region has 14 residues. Germline V gives CDR1 MDHEN, CDR2 SYDVKM. CDR3 in amino acids: CASRQTGRIEKLFF. The DNA for the CDR3 is TGTGCCAGCAGGCAGACAGGGAGAATTGAAAAACTGTTTTTT.

The V call is TRBV28, the J call TRBJ2-5; TRBD1 matches at 7 bases. Germline V gene lookup returns CDR1 MDHEN and CDR2 SYDVKM. CDR3 length equals 11 residues. J gave up 13 bases and V 6 bases, and 8 bases lay outside the gene matches. In DNA, the CDR3 is TGTGCCAGCAGCCGCGAGGGACAGTCGTACTTC. Translation: CASSREGQSYF.

The chain employs TRBV15 and TRBJ2-7; unclear D gene. Germline-derived CDR1 and CDR2 are LNHNV and YYDKDF (reference sequence). The CDR3 consists of 13 residues. The V end lost 0 bases, the J end lost 5 bases, and 8 bases lay between the germline ends. CDR3 region: CATSRDISNEQYF. The CDR3 DNA follows: TGTGCCACCAGCAGAGACATCAGTAACGAGCAGTACTTC.

The chain joins TRBV15 to TRBJ1-1; D ambiguous. V lost 0 bases and J 1 base, leaving 3 bases between the germline ends. Germline V CDR1 and CDR2: LNHNV, YYDKDF (reference sequence). The CDR3 length is 13 residues. Written as DNA, the CDR3 is TGTGCCACCAGCAGAGACCAGAACACTGAAGCTTTCTTT. Translating it yields CATSRDQNTEAFF. Drawing the rest from reference TRBV15 and TRBJ1-1, the complete variable domain is DAMVIQNPRYQVTQFGKPVTLSCSQTLNHNVMYWYQQKSSQAPKLLFHYYDKDFNNEADTPDNFQSRRPNTSFCFLDIRSPGLGDTAMYLCATSRDQNTEAFFGQGTRLTVV.

The J gene is TRBJ2-7, the V gene TRBV7-9; D is perhaps TRBD1 (8 bases). V was clipped by 4 bases and J by 6 bases, with 19 bases between them. The germline CDR1 and CDR2 sequences are SEHNR and FQNEAQ (reference sequence). CDR3 size: 15 residues. CDR3 residues: CASSSTGGAPLEQYF. CDR3 nucleotide sequence: TGTGCCAGCAGCTCCACAGGGGGGGCCCCTCTCGAGCAGTACTTC.

CDR3 in amino acids: CASSQDWAGDGYTF. CDR3 sequence (DNA): TGTGCCAGCAGCCAAGATTGGGCAGGGGACGGCTACACCTTC. V gene TRBV4-2 combines with J gene TRBJ1-2, with a possible D match to TRBD1 (6 bases). Trimming removed 0 bases at V and 8 bases at J, with 13 bases between. Germline CDR1 reads LGHNA; CDR2 reads YNFKEQ. The CDR3 has 14 amino acids.

With respect to this clone: The junction differs from germline at one of its ends, possibly a read error. The V gene is TRBV14, the J gene TRBJ2-7; weak D call: TRBD1 (5 bases). The CDR3 sequence is 14 residues long. Per the germline V gene, CDR1 is SGHDN and CDR2 is FVKESK. CDR3 amino acids: CANSPGQGSYEQYF. DNA of the CDR3: TGTGCCAACAGCCCCGGGCAGGGCTCCTACGAGCAGTACTTC.

This rearrangement joins TRBV5-1 to TRBJ2-7; weak D call: TRBD1 (6 bases). V dropped 7 bases and J dropped 0 bases, with 8 bases sitting between them. The CDR3 sequence is 12 residues long. The V gene's germline CDR1 is SGHRS and CDR2 YFSETQ. For the CDR3, the DNA is TGCGCCAGCCGGGACACCTCCTACGAGCAGTACTTC. Translated, it gives CASRDTSYEQYF.

A remark on this clone: At one of its ends the junction is not consistent with the germline gene, which may arise from a read error. The chain joins TRBV5-6 to TRBJ2-2; D call uncertain. The length of the CDR3 is 12 residues. Germline CDR1 reads SGHDT; CDR2 reads YYEEEE. The CDR3 protein is CASSGDPMELSF. The CDR3 DNA reads as TGTGCCAGCAGCGGAGACCCGATGGAGCTGTCTTTT.

This chain uses TRBV6-5 with TRBJ2-1; D gene ambiguous. This CDR3 comprises 14 residues. Looked up from germline, CDR1 is MNHEY and CDR2 is SVGAGI. V lost 4 bases to trimming and J lost 7 bases, with 14 bases between them. The CDR3 nucleotides are TGTGCCAGCAGTTCTCCTTCATACGGGAATGAGCAGTTCTTC. Translation: CASSSPSYGNEQFF.

The rearrangement joins TRBV28 to TRBJ1-2; D possibly corresponds to TRBD1 (6 bases). The CDR3 is 14 amino acids. From germline, CDR1 is MDHEN and CDR2 SYDVKM. With 2 bases removed from V and 6 bases from J, the gap between germline ends came to 13 bases. This CDR3 is CASSLGSGGDGYTF. The DNA for the CDR3 is TGTGCCAGCAGTTTAGGTTCGGGGGGCGATGGCTACACCTTC.

The genes are TRBV10-3 and TRBJ2-1, with 9 bases matching TRBD2. Germline V CDR1 and CDR2: ENHRY, SYGVKD. There are 13 residues in the CDR3. The trim removed 6 bases at V and 6 bases at J, leaving 3 bases unmatched. The chain's CDR3 is CAIRGLATNEQFF. In DNA form, the CDR3 reads TGTGCCATCAGGGGACTAGCCACCAATGAGCAGTTCTTC.

CDR3 region: CASSRTGGREQYF. The CDR3 DNA sequence: TGTGCCAGCAGCCGGACAGGGGGCCGCGAGCAGTACTTC. This chain links TRBV7-2 with TRBJ2-7; TRBD1 matches at 11 bases. The CDR3 runs to 13 residues. The germline V gene encodes CDR1 SGHTA and CDR2 FQGNSA. V trimming: 5 bases; J trimming: 6 bases; junction bases outside the gene matches: 3.

J is TRBJ1-4 and V is TRBV2; D not certain. V dropped 8 bases and J dropped 5 bases, with 15 bases sitting between them. CDR3 length: 14 amino acids. The germline V gene encodes CDR1 SNHLY and CDR2 FYNNEI. For the CDR3, the DNA is TGTGCCAGCTCCTCGGACGAGGGAAATGAAAAACTGTTTTTT. Encoded protein: CASSSDEGNEKLFF.

The chain combines TRBV18 with TRBJ2-3; the D is unclear. The CDR3 is 14 amino acids. Germline V gene data show CDR1 as KGHSH and CDR2 as LQKENI. V shed 6 bases and J shed 6 bases, with 16 bases lying between them. CDR3 protein: CASSPSYVEDTQYF. In nucleotides, the CDR3 is TGTGCCAGCTCCCCATCCTATGTGGAGGATACGCAGTATTTT. The whole variable domain, remainder taken from reference TRBV18 and TRBJ2-3, is NAGVMQNPRHLVRRRGQEARLRCSPMKGHSHVYWYRQLPEEGLKFMVYLQKENIIDESGMPKERFSAEFPKEGPSILRIQQVVRGDSAAYFCASSPSYVEDTQYFGPGTRLTVL.

This chain joins TRBV29-1 and TRBJ1-2, with a weak D call TRBD1 (6 bases). Trimming pared 3 bases from V and 4 bases from J, leaving 12 bases between. Germline V lookup: CDR1 SQVTM, CDR2 ANQGSEA. The CDR3 spans 13 residues. As DNA, the CDR3 is TGCAGCGTTGATCAGGGGTTGAGCTATGGCTACACCTTC. This translates into CSVDQGLSYGYTF.

This chain joins TRBV11-2 and TRBJ2-3; D might be TRBD2 (6 bases). Germline-derived CDR1 and CDR2 are SGHAT and FQNNGV. Trimming shortened V by 1 base and J by 6 bases, and 17 bases separated the two germline ends. The CDR3 is 16 amino acids. The CDR3 loop is CASSLVLAAGLDTQYF. The CDR3 coding sequence is TGTGCCAGCAGCTTAGTTTTGGCTGCGGGATTGGATACGCAGTATTTT.

The genes are TRBV4-2 and TRBJ1-2, with a tentative D call TRBD1 (5 bases). The CDR3 sequence is 17 residues long. The ends were cut back, 0 bases at V and 4 bases at J, with 18 bases in the middle. CDR1 and CDR2 (germline): LGHNA, YNFKEQ. The CDR3 coding sequence is TGTGCCAGCAGCCAAGATCGGCCCTCTCAGGGTACCTATGGCTACACCTTC. This sequence encodes CASSQDRPSQGTYGYTF.

The chain joins TRBV28 to TRBJ1-1, with D unclear. CDR3 length: 11 amino acids. Germline V gene lookup returns CDR1 MDHEN and CDR2 SYDVKM. Trimming left V 5 bases short and J 10 bases short, with 11 bases between. CDR3 DNA: TGTGCCAGCAGTCCCGACATTGGAGCTTTCTTT. Protein: CASSPDIGAFF.

J is TRBJ1-2 and V is TRBV5-1; tentative D call: TRBD1 (6 bases). CDR1 SGHRS and CDR2 YFSETQ come from the germline V gene. The CDR3 runs to 16 residues. V shed 4 bases and J shed 0 bases, with 16 bases lying between them. The CDR3 DNA sequence: TGCGCCAGCAGCCAAGATTACAGGGCCACTAACTATGGCTACACCTTC. Its translation is CASSQDYRATNYGYTF.

J is TRBJ1-2 and V is TRBV27, with 7 bases that match TRBD1. Per the germline V gene, CDR1 is MNHEY and CDR2 is SMNVEV (reference sequence). The CDR3 runs 15 residues. Trimming took 4 bases from V and 5 from J; bases not matched to a gene: 10. CDR3 nucleotides: TGTGCCAGCAGTTCCTCGACAGGGAGCAGATATGGCTACACCTTC. Translating gives CASSSSTGSRYGYTF.